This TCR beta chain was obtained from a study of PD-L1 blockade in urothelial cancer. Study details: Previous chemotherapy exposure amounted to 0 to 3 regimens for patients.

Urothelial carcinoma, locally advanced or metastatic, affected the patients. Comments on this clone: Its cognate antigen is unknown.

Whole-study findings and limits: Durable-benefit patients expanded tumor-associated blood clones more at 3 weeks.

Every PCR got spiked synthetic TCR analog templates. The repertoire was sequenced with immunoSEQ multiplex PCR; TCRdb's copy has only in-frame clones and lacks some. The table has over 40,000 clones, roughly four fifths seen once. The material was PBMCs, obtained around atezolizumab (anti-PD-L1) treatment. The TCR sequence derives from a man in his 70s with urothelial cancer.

In nucleotides, the CDR3 is TGTGCCAGCAGCGCCGAACTAGCGTCTCCCTACGAGCAGTACTTC. Amino acids: CASSAELASPYEQYF. This chain links TRBV6-1 with TRBJ2-7, with TRBD2 matching over 7 bases. J was trimmed by 2 bases and V by 6 bases; bases with no gene match: 10. Germline V gene data show CDR1 as MNHNS and CDR2 as SASEGT. The CDR3 loop spans 15 amino acids.